This T cell receptor (beta chain) derives from a study of patients and donors after allogeneic stem cell transplantation. This clonotype showed up just once. The V gene end was trimmed by 5 bases and the J gene end by 7 bases; junction bases not matched to a gene: 14. CDR1 is PRHDT and CDR2 is FYEKMQ in the germline V gene (reference sequence). The CDR3 runs 16 residues. Via MiXCR, TCRdb re-called the RT-PCR reads, giving one row per CDR3 protein. The sample shows about 88,000 distinct CDR3 sequences, around 46% of them seen only once. The receptor was isolated from a human donor who was either an allogeneic HSCT recipient or a stem cell or donor lymphocyte infusion donor (not recorded which). It is not recorded whose cells these are; they may come from a transplant donor. V and J are TRBV13 and TRBJ1-2; 9 bases match TRBD1. The sequenced sample was blood, either unsorted or a sorted T cell fraction (not recorded which). CDR3 sequence (DNA): TGTGCCAGCAGCCAAGTCCCGGGACAGGGAGAGGGTGGCTACACCTTC. It translates to CASSQVPGQGEGGYTF.